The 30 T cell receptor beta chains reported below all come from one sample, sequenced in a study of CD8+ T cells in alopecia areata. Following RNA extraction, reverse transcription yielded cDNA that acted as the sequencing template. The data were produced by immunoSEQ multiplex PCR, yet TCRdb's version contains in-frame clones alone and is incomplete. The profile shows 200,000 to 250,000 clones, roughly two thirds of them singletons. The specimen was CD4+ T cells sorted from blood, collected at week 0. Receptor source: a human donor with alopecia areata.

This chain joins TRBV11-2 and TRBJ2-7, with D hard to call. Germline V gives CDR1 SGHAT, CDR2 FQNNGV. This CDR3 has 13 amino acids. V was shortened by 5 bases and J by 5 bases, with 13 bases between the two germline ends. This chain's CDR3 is CASSPPNRNEQYF. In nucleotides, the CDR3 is TGTGCCAGCAGCCCCCCGAATCGGAACGAGCAGTACTTC.

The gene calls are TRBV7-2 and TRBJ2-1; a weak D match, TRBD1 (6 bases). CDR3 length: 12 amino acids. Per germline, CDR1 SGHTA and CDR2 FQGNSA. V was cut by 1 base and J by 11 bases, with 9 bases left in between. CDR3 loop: CASSLGDIKQFF. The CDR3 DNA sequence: TGTGCCAGCAGCTTAGGGGACATAAAGCAGTTCTTC.

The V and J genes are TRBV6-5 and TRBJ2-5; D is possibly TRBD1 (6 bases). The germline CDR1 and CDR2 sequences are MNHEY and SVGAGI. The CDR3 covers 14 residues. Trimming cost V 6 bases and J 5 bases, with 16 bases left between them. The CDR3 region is CASSPRTVVETQYF. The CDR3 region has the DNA TGTGCCAGCAGCCCACGGACAGTCGTTGAGACCCAGTACTTC.

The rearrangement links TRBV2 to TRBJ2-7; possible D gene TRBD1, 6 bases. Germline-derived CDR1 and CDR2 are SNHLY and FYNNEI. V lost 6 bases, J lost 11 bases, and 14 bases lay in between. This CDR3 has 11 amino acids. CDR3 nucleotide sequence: TGTGCCAGCAGAGAGACCAGGGGAGAGTACTTC. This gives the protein CASRETRGEYF.

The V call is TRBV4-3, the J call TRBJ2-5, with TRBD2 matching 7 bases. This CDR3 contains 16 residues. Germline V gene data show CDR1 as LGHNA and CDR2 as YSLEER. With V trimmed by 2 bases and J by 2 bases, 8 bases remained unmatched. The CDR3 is CASSQNLGSGQETQYF. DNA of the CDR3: TGCGCCAGCAGCCAAAACCTCGGTAGCGGGCAAGAGACCCAGTACTTC.

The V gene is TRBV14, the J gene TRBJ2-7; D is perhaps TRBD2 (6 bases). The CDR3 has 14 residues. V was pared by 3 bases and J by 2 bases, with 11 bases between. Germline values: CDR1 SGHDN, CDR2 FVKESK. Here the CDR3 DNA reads TGTGCCAGCAGCCAGGTGGGACTCGCCTACGAGCAGTACTTC. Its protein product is CASSQVGLAYEQYF.

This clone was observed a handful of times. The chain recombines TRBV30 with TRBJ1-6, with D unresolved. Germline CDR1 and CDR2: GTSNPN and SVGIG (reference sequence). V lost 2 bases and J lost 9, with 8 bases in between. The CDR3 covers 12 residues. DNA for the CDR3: TGTGCCTGGAGTACTGGACCTTCACCCCTCCACTTT. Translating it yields CAWSTGPSPLHF. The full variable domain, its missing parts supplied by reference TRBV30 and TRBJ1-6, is SQTIHQWPATLVQPVGSPLSLECTVEGTSNPNLYWYRQAAGRGLQLLFYSVGIGQISSEVPQNLSASRPQDRQFILSSKKLLLSDSGFYLCAWSTGPSPLHFGNGTRLTVT.

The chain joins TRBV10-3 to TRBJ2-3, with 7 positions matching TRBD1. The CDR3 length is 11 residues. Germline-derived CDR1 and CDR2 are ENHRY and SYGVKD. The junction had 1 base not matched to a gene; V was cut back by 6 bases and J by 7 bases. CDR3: CAIRDRNTQYF. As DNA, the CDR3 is TGTGCCATCAGGGACAGGAATACGCAGTATTTT.

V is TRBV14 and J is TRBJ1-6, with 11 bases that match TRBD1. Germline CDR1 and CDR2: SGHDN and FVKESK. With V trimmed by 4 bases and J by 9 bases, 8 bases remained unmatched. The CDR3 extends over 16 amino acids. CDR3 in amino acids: CASSLNSGTGGSPLHF. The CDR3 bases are TGTGCCAGCAGCCTGAATTCCGGGACAGGGGGTTCACCCCTCCACTTT.

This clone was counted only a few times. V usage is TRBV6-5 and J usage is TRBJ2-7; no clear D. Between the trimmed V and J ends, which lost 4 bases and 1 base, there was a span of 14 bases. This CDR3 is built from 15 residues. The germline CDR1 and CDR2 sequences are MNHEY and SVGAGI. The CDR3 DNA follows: TGTGCCAGCAGTTCGCCGACACTTCGGTCCTACGAGCAGTACTTC. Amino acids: CASSSPTLRSYEQYF.

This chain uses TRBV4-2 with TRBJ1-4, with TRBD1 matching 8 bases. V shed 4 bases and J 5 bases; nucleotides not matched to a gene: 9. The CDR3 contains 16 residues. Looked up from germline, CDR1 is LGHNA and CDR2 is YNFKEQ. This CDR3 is CASSPGRTGTNEKLFF. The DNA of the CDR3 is TGTGCCAGCAGCCCCGGGAGGACAGGGACGAATGAAAAACTGTTTTTT.

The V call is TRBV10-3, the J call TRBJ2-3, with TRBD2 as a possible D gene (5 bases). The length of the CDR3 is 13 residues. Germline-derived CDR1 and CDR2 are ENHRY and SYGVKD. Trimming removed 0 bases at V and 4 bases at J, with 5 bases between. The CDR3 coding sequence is TGTGCCATCAGTGAGTCGGAGGCAGATACGCAGTATTTT. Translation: CAISESEADTQYF.

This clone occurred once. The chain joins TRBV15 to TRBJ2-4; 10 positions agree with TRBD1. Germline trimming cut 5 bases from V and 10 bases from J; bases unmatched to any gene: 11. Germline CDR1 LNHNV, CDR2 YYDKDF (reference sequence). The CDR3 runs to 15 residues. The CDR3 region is CATSGAGTGDGIQYF. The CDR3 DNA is TGTGCCACCAGCGGCGCCGGGACAGGGGATGGGATTCAGTACTTC.

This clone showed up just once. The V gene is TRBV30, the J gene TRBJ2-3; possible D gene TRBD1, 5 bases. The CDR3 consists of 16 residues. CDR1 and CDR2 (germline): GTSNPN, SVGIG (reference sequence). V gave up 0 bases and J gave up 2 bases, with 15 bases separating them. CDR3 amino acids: CAWSVGSGLFTDTQYF. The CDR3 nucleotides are TGTGCCTGGAGTGTAGGTTCAGGGTTATTCACAGATACGCAGTATTTT.

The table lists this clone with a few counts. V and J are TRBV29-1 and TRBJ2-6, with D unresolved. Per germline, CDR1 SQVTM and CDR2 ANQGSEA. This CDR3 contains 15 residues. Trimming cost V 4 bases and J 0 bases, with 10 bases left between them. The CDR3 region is CSVGDRSSGANVLTF. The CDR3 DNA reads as TGCAGCGTTGGTGATCGTAGCTCTGGGGCCAACGTCCTGACTTTC.

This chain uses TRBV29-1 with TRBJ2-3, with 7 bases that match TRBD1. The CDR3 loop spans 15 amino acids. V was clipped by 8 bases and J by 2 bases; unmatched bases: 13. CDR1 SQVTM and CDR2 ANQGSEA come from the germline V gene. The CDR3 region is CSCWDWDRLTDTQYF. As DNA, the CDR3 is TGCAGCTGCTGGGATTGGGACAGACTCACAGATACGCAGTATTTT.

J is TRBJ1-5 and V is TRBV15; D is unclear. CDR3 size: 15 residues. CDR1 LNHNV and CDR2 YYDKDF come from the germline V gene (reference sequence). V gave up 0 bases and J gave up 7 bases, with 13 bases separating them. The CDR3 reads CATSRDWAVEQPQHF. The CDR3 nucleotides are TGTGCCACCAGCAGAGATTGGGCCGTGGAACAGCCCCAGCATTTT. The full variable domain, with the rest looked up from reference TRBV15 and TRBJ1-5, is DAMVIQNPRYQVTQFGKPVTLSCSQTLNHNVMYWYQQKSSQAPKLLFHYYDKDFNNEADTPDNFQSRRPNTSFCFLDIRSPGLGDTAMYLCATSRDWAVEQPQHFGDGTRLSIL.

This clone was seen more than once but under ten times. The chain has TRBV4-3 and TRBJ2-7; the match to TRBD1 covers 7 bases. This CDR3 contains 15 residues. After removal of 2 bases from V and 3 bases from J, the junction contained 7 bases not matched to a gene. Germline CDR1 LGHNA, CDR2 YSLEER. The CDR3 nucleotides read TGCGCCAGCAGCCAACCTCCTAGGGGGCTCTACGAGCAGTACTTC. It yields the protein CASSQPPRGLYEQYF.

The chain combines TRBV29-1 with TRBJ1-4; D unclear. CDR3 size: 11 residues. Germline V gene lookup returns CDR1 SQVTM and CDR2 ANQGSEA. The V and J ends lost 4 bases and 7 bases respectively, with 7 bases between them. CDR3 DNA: TGCAGCGTTGCCCTTTCTGAAAAACTGTTTTTT. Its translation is CSVALSEKLFF.

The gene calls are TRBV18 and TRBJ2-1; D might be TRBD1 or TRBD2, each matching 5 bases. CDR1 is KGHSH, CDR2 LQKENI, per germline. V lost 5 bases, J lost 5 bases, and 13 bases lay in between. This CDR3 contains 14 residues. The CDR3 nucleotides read TGTGCCAGCTCAGACTACAGGAGAGACAATGAGCAGTTCTTC. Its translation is CASSDYRRDNEQFF.

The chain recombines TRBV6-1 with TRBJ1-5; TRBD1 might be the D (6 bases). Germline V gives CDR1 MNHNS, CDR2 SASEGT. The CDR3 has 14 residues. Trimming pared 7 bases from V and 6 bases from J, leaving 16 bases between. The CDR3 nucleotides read TGTGCCAGCATGAGGCCAGGGGATGGTCAGCCCCAGCATTTT. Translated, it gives CASMRPGDGQPQHF.

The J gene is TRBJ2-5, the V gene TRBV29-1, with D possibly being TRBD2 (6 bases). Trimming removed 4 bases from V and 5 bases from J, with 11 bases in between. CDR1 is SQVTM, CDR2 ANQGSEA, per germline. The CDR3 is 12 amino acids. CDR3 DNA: TGCAGCGTTGTGGGGGGAACGGAGACCCAGTACTTC. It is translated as CSVVGGTETQYF.

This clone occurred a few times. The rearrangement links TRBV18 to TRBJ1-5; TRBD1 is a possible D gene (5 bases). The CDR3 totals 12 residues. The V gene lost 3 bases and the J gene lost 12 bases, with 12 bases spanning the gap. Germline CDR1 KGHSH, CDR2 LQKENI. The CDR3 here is CASSPGEGGQHF. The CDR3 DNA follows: TGTGCCAGCTCACCGGGGGAGGGTGGCCAGCATTTT.

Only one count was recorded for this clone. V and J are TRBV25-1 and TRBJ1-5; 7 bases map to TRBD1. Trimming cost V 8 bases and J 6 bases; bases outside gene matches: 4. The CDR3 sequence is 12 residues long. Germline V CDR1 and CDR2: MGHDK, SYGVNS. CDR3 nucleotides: TGTGCCAGCGGAACAGGGGTTCAGCCCCAGCATTTT. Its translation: CASGTGVQPQHF.

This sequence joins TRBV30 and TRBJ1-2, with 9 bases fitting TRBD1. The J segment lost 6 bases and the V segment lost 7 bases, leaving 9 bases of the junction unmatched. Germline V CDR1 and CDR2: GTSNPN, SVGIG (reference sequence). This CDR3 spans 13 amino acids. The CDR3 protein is CASPGQGGDGYTF. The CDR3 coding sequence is TGTGCCTCCCCGGGACAGGGAGGTGATGGCTACACCTTC.

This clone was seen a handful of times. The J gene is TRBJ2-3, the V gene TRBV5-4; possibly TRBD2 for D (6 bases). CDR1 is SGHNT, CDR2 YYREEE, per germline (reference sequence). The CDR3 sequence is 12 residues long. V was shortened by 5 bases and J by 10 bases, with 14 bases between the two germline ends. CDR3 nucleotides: TGTGCCAGCAGGGCGTCGGAGGGGCCGCAGTATTTT. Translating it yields CASRASEGPQYF.

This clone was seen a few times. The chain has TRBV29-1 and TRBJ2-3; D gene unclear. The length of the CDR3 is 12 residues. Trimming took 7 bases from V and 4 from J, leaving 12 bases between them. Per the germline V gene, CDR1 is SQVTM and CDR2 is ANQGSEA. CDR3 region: CSAVSPPDTQYF. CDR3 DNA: TGCAGCGCCGTATCCCCCCCAGATACGCAGTATTTT.

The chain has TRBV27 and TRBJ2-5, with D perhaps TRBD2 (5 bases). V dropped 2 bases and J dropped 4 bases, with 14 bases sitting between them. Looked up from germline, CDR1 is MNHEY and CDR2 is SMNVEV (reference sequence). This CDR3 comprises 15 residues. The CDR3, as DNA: TGTGCCAGCAGTTTAGGTCCGGGAAGCGCAGAGACCCAGTACTTC. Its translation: CASSLGPGSAETQYF.

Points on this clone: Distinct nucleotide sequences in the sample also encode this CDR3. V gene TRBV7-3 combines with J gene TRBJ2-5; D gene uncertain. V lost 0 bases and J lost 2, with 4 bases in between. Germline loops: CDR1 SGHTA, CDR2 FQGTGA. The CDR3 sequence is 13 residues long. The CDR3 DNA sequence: TGTGCCAGCAGCTTAACAAGACAAGAGACCCAGTACTTC. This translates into CASSLTRQETQYF.

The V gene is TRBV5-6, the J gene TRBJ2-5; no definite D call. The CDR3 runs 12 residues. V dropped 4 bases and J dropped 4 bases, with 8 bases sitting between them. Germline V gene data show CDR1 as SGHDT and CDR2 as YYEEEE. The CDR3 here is CASSQGRETQYF. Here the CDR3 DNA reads TGTGCCAGCAGCCAAGGAAGAGAGACCCAGTACTTC.